The 18 T cell receptor beta chains given below trace back to one sample, sequenced in a study of T cell responses to AZD1222 COVID-19 vaccine. Sequencing used immunoSEQ multiplex PCR; TCRdb keeps in-frame clones, though not all of them. The sample comprises about 110,000 clones, more than 70% of which are singletons, and about 6.8% rests with the top ten. The input for sequencing was peripheral blood, taken 28 days after the second AZD1222 dose. These receptors all come from an adult who received the AZD1222 COVID-19 vaccine.

V gene TRBV27 combines with J gene TRBJ1-2; possible D gene TRBD1, 5 bases. The CDR3 contains 13 residues. The germline V and J ends were trimmed by 8 bases and 5 bases, with 15 bases remaining between them. The germline V gene has CDR1 MNHEY and CDR2 SMNVEV (reference sequence). CDR3 nucleotide sequence: TGTGCCAGCCAAAGGGGAGTCGGGTATGGCTACACCTTC. Protein product: CASQRGVGYGYTF.

The V gene is TRBV4-3, the J gene TRBJ2-7; D possibly corresponds to TRBD2 (5 bases). Germline CDR1 is LGHNA and CDR2 is YSLEER. The CDR3 runs 17 residues. The V gene lost 0 bases and the J gene lost 4 bases, with 19 bases spanning the gap. DNA of the CDR3: TGCGCCAGCAGCCAAGATCGGACTGGAGCAGGTTCATACGAGCAGTACTTC. It is translated as CASSQDRTGAGSYEQYF.

In its sample, this clone is large. The J gene is TRBJ2-1, the V gene TRBV12-3 or TRBV12-4; 8 nucleotides line up with TRBD1. J lost 10 bases, V lost 6 bases, and 5 bases had no gene match. The CDR3 extends over 12 amino acids. As DNA, the CDR3 is TGTGCCAGCAGACCAGGGGACAGGGAGCAGTTCTTC. Translating it yields CASRPGDREQFF.

V usage is TRBV13 and J usage is TRBJ2-1; tentative D call: TRBD2 (7 bases). The germline CDR1 and CDR2 sequences are PRHDT and FYEKMQ (reference sequence). This CDR3 is built from 15 residues. V lost 2 bases, J lost 5 bases, and 13 bases lay in between. The CDR3 is CASSLIGGRDNEQFF. DNA for the CDR3: TGTGCCAGCAGCTTAATCGGGGGGCGGGACAATGAGCAGTTCTTC.

The J gene is TRBJ2-3, the V gene TRBV7-8; the match to TRBD2 covers 16 bases. Germline assignment: CDR1 SGHVS and CDR2 FQNEAQ. The junction had 8 bases not matched to a gene; V was cut back by 4 bases and J by 4 bases. CDR3 size: 18 residues. CDR3 sequence (DNA): TGTGCCAGCAGCTGGGGACTAGCGGGGGGGTCTAGGGCAGATACGCAGTATTTT. Translating it yields CASSWGLAGGSRADTQYF.

The chain recombines TRBV3-1 (or the pseudogene TRBV3-2) with TRBJ1-5; possibly TRBD1 for D (5 bases). Germline CDR1 and CDR2: LGHDT and YNNKEL (reference sequence). V was cut by 0 bases and J by 11 bases, with 20 bases left in between. This CDR3 contains 16 residues. CDR3 region: CASSQDRATHRGAQHF. CDR3 bases: TGTGCCAGCAGCCAAGATCGAGCCACTCACCGAGGGGCCCAGCATTTT.

The chain uses TRBV19 and TRBJ2-3; 9 positions agree with TRBD1. Germline assignment: CDR1 LNHDA and CDR2 SQIVND (reference sequence). CDR3 length equals 17 residues. The V gene end was trimmed by 5 bases and the J gene end by 3 bases; junction bases not matched to a gene: 12. CDR3 sequence reads: CASSRGAAGTGTDTQYF. The CDR3 DNA sequence: TGTGCCAGTAGTCGGGGAGCGGCTGGGACAGGGACAGATACGCAGTATTTT.

The V gene is TRBV18, the J gene TRBJ1-5; no reliable D call. Trimming removed 2 bases from V and 0 bases from J, with 32 bases in between. This CDR3 comprises 23 residues. Germline CDR1 reads KGHSH; CDR2 reads LQKENI. CDR3 amino acids: CASSPVLTVGYPFHIRSNQPQHF. CDR3 DNA sequence: TGTGCCAGCTCACCAGTACTCACGGTAGGGTATCCATTCCATATCCGTAGCAATCAGCCCCAGCATTTT.

This sequence joins TRBV19 and TRBJ2-7; 7 bases are a match to TRBD2. CDR3 length: 16 residues. V trimming: 4 bases; J trimming: 1 base; junction bases outside the gene matches: 10. CDR1 is LNHDA, CDR2 SQIVND, per germline (reference sequence). CDR3 sequence reads: CASSTKGGGKSYEQYF. The CDR3 region has the DNA TGTGCCAGTAGTACTAAGGGCGGGGGAAAGTCCTACGAGCAGTACTTC.

The chain carries TRBV6-6 and TRBJ2-1; 8 bases fit TRBD2. The CDR3 spans 15 residues. With 2 bases clipped from V and 10 bases from J, the junction kept 10 bases outside the gene matches. Germline lookup yields CDR1 MNHNY and CDR2 SVGAGI (reference sequence). The CDR3 spells CASSYVSGGPPEQFF. CDR3 nucleotides: TGTGCCAGCAGTTACGTCTCGGGGGGGCCCCCAGAGCAGTTCTTC.

This clone showed up just once. The chain links TRBV7-2 to TRBJ2-2; D unclear. Trimming took 5 bases from V and 6 from J, leaving 13 bases between them. Germline values: CDR1 SGHTA, CDR2 FQGNSA. The CDR3 is 14 residues long. CDR3: CASSQQGQAGELFF. CDR3 DNA sequence: TGTGCCAGCAGCCAGCAAGGGCAGGCCGGGGAGCTGTTTTTT.

The chain recombines TRBV12-5 with TRBJ1-6; 8 bases are shared with TRBD1. Germline V gene lookup returns CDR1 LGHNT and CDR2 FRNRAP. The V gene end was trimmed by 5 bases and the J gene end by 7 bases; junction bases not matched to a gene: 10. This CDR3 region has 16 residues. The CDR3 DNA sequence: TGTGCTAGTGGTATAACAGGGGGATCTAACAATTCACCCCTCCACTTT. This translates into CASGITGGSNNSPLHF. Together with reference TRBV12-5 and TRBJ1-6, the CDR3 gives the full variable domain: DARVTQTPRHKVTEMGQEVTMRCQPILGHNTVFWYRQTMMQGLELLAYFRNRAPLDDSGMPKDRFSAEMPDATLATLKIQPSEPRDSAVYFCASGITGGSNNSPLHFGNGTRLTVT.

Regarding this clone: Other DNA sequences in this sample translate to the same CDR3. V gene TRBV7-9 combines with J gene TRBJ2-1; 7 nucleotides agree with TRBD1. The junction had 6 bases not matched to a gene; V was cut back by 7 bases and J by 0 bases. Germline V gene data show CDR1 as SEHNR and CDR2 as FQNEAQ (reference sequence). This CDR3 is built from 15 residues. The CDR3 region is CASIPTGSSYNEQFF. In DNA, the CDR3 is TGTGCCAGCATTCCGACAGGGAGCTCCTACAATGAGCAGTTCTTC.

This chain connects TRBV6-5 to TRBJ1-2, with D possibly TRBD1 on 6 matching bases. This CDR3 is built from 14 residues. Germline-derived CDR1 and CDR2 are MNHEY and SVGAGI. V was clipped by 6 bases and J by 4 bases, with 15 bases between them. DNA of the CDR3: TGTGCCAGCAGATACAGGCAGGGGCCCTATGGCTACACCTTC. Protein sequence: CASRYRQGPYGYTF.

This chain links TRBV6-5 with TRBJ1-5, with D unresolved. The V end was cut by 7 bases, the J end by 0 bases, with 10 bases between. Germline-derived CDR1 and CDR2 are MNHEY and SVGAGI. This CDR3 has 14 amino acids. The CDR3 loop reads CASTRADSNQPQHF. The CDR3 nucleotides are TGTGCCAGCACCCGAGCCGATAGCAATCAGCCCCAGCATTTT.

This clone has only one observation. This chain uses TRBV19 with TRBJ1-4; TRBD1 is a possible D gene (6 bases). CDR3 length: 15 residues. Germline CDR1 and CDR2: LNHDA and SQIVND (reference sequence). Trimming took 3 bases from V and 8 from J, leaving 16 bases between them. The CDR3 DNA reads as TGTGCCAGTAGTATCCAAGGACAGCCTTGGGAAAAACTGTTTTTT. Translation: CASSIQGQPWEKLFF.

This chain uses TRBV4-2 with TRBJ2-5, with TRBD2 matching over 10 bases. V trimming: 1 base; J trimming: 5 bases; junction bases outside the gene matches: 10. The CDR3 runs 17 residues. Germline values: CDR1 LGHNA, CDR2 YNFKEQ. The CDR3 nucleotides read TGTGCCAGCAGCCAAGTTGGGGGGCTAGCGGGGGTGGAGACCCAGTACTTC. Residues: CASSQVGGLAGVETQYF.

The gene calls are TRBV11-2 and TRBJ1-2; 8 nucleotides agree with TRBD1. Germline V gene sequence: CDR1 SGHAT, CDR2 FQNNGV. Trimming took 6 bases from V and 2 from J; bases not matched to a gene: 11. This CDR3 contains 16 residues. CDR3 nucleotides: TGTGCCAGCAGGCGCGGACAGGGCAACTTCAACTATGGCTACACCTTC. Amino acids: CASRRGQGNFNYGYTF.